Presented here are 2 T cell receptor beta chains from one specimen sequenced in a study of post-analysis software for immune sequencing data (dated by TCRdb to about 2015). Receptors were amplified or captured by PCR. The instrument was an Illumina HiSeq 2500. To reduce PCR and sequencing biases, unique molecular identifiers were incorporated into the TCR beta cDNA libraries. Starting from the raw public reads, TCRdb applied fastp trimming at Q25, assembled clones with MiXCR and retained in-frame beta chains. Each CDR3 protein gets just one entry, which takes the most common genes and DNA from the rows behind it. Present in this sample are 800,000 to 950,000 distinct CDR3 sequences, about 57% of which were seen just once. Of the sample, approximately 4.3% is held by the ten largest clones. Their specific antigens are unknown. Paper-wide results and their limitations: Significantly higher frequencies in patients than in controls were found for a handful of TRBV segments, including TRBV5-6, TRBV5-1 and TRBV20-1.

What was sequenced was blood. The origin of the receptors is a girl aged 10-17 years with multiple sclerosis.

This clonotype appeared a few times. The V and J genes are TRBV4-1 and TRBJ1-2, with D possibly being TRBD1 (5 bases). Germline loops: CDR1 MGHRA, CDR2 YSYEKL. V gave up 4 bases and J gave up 7 bases, with 13 bases separating them. This CDR3 has 13 amino acids. The CDR3 region has the DNA TGCGCCAGCAGCCCCCCGGGCAGGGTTGGCTACACCTTC. It specifies CASSPPGRVGYTF.

V and J are TRBV29-1 and TRBJ2-1, with 7 bases fitting TRBD2. CDR1 and CDR2 from the germline V gene are SQVTM and ANQGSEA. The CDR3 is 14 amino acids. V was clipped by 3 bases and J by 8 bases; unmatched bases: 10. The CDR3 protein is CSVDRAGASYEQFF. The CDR3 DNA is TGCAGCGTTGATAGGGCGGGAGCCTCGTATGAGCAGTTCTTC.